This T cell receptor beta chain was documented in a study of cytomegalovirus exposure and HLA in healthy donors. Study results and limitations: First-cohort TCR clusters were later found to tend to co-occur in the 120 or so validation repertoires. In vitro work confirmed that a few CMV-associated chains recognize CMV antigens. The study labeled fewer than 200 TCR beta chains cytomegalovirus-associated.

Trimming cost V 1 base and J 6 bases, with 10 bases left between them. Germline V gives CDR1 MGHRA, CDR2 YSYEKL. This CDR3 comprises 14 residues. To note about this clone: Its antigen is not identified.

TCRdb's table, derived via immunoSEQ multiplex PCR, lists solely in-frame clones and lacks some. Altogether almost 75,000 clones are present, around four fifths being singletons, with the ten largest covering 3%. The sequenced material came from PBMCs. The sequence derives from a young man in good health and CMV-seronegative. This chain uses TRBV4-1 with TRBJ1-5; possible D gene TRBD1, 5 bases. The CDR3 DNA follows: TGCGCCAGCAGCCAAGGTCTGGGGCGTCAGCCCCAGCATTTT. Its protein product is CASSQGLGRQPQHF.